The entry below describes one T cell receptor (beta chain). The sample originates from a study of blood T cell repertoires in COVID-19. Profiled with immunoSEQ multiplex PCR; TCRdb holds only in-frame clones, not every one. The sample includes about 130,000 clones, about 84% of them seen just once. Germline values: CDR1 MGHDK, CDR2 SYGVNS. The trim removed 6 bases at V and 5 bases at J, leaving 6 bases unmatched. The CDR3 is made up of 14 amino acids. The chain is built from TRBV25-1 and TRBJ2-1; 8 bases fit TRBD1. This clonotype was obtained from a woman in her sixties or seventies with acute or convalescent COVID-19. The sample was peripheral blood. The CDR3 nucleotides are TGTGCCAGCAGCCCGGGACAGGTACACAATGAGCAGTTCTTC. Translation: CASSPGQVHNEQFF.